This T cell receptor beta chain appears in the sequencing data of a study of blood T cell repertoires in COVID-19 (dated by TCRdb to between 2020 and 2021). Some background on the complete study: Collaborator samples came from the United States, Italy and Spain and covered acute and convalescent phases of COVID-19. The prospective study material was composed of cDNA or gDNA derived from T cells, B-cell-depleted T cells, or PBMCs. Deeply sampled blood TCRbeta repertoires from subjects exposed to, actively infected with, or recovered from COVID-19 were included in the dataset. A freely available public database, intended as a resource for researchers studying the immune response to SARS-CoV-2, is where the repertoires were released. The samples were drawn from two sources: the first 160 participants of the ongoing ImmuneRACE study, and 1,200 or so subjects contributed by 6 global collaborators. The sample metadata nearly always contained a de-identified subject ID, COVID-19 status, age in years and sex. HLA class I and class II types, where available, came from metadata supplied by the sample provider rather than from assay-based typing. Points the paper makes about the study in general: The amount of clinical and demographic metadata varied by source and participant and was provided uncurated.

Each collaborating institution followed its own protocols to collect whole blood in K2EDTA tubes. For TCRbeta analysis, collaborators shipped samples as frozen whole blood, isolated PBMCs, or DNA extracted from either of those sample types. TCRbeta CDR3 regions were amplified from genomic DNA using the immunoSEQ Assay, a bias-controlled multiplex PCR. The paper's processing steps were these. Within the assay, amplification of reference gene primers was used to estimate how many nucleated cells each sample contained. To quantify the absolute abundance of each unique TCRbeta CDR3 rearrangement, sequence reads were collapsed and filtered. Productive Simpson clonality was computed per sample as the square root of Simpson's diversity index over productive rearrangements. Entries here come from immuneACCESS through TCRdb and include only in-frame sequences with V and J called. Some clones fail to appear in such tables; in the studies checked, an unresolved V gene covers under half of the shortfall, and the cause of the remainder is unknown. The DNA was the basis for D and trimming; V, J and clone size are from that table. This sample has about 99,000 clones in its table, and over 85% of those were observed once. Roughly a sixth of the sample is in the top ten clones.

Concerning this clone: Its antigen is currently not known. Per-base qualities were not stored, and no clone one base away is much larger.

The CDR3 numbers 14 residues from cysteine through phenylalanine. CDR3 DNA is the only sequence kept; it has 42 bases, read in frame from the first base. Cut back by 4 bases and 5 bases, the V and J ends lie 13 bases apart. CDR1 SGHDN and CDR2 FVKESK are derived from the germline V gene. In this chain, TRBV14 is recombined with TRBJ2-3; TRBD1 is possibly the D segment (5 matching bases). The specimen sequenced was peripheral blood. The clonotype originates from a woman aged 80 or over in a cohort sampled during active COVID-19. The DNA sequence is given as TGTGCCAGCAGCCCTCGGACAAATCTAGATACGCAGTATTTT. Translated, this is CASSPRTNLDTQYF.